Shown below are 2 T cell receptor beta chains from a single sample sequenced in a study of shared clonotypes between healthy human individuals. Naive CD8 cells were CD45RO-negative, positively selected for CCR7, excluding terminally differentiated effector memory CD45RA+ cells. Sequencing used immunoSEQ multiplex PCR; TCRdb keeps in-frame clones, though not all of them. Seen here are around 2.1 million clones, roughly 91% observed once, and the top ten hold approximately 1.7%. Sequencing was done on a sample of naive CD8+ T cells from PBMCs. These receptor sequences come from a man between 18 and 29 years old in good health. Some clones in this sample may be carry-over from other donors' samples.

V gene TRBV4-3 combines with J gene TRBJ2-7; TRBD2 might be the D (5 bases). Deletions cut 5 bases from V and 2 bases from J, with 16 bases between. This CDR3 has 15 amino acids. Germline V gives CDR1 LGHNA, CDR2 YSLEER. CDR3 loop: CASSSLEGLPYEQYF. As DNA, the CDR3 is TGCGCCAGCAGCAGTCTCGAGGGTTTACCCTACGAGCAGTACTTC.

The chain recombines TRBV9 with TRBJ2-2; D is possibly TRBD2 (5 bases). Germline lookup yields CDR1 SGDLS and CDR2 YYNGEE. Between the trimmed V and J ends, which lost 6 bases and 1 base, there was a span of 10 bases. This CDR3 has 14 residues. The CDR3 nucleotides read TGTGCCAGCACTAGCAGCCTGAACACCGGGGAGCTGTTTTTT. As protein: CASTSSLNTGELFF.